One and the same sample provided the 29 T cell receptor beta chains below, sequenced in a study of blood T cell repertoires in COVID-19. Some clones are missing from TCRdb's copy, which holds only in-frame ones; the method was immunoSEQ multiplex PCR. The data contain some 390,000 clones, over 75% of them singletons. The sample consisted of peripheral blood. The receptors stem from a woman between 40 and 55 years old with COVID-19, enrolled during active disease.

The chain combines TRBV14 with TRBJ1-1, with D maybe TRBD1 (5 bases). The CDR3 is made up of 16 amino acids. Deletions cut 0 bases from V and 1 base from J, with 12 bases between. The germline V gene has CDR1 SGHDN and CDR2 FVKESK. For the CDR3, the DNA is TGTGCCAGCAGCCAAGATCTCGGGGGTTGGAACACTGAAGCTTTCTTT. Protein product: CASSQDLGGWNTEAFF.

The rearrangement uses TRBV9 and TRBJ2-7; D is ambiguous. Germline lookup yields CDR1 SGDLS and CDR2 YYNGEE. V lost 0 bases to trimming and J lost 6 bases, with 10 bases between them. The CDR3 spans 13 residues. The DNA for the CDR3 is TGTGCCAGCAGCGTAGTCCTAGTCGGCGAGCAGTACTTC. Its translation is CASSVVLVGEQYF.

The J gene is TRBJ1-6, the V gene TRBV5-1; D not resolved. The germline V and J ends were trimmed by 4 bases and 5 bases, with 13 bases remaining between them. The CDR3 has 15 residues. In germline, CDR1 is SGHRS, CDR2 YFSETQ. CDR3: CASSLGLIDNSPLHF. CDR3 DNA: TGCGCCAGCAGCCTCGGACTGATAGATAATTCACCCCTCCACTTT.

A few counts support this clone. V usage is TRBV27 and J usage is TRBJ1-2; TRBD1 aligns across 10 bases. Germline values: CDR1 MNHEY, CDR2 SMNVEV (reference sequence). This CDR3 has 13 residues. V gave up 5 bases and J gave up 6 bases; unmatched junction bases: 3. The CDR3, as DNA: TGTGCCAGCAGTAGGGACAGGGGTAATGGCTACACCTTC. Protein: CASSRDRGNGYTF.

This chain uses TRBV11-2 with TRBJ2-7; 10 bases line up with TRBD2. V was clipped by 5 bases and J by 2 bases; unmatched bases: 15. Germline V gene lookup returns CDR1 SGHAT and CDR2 FQNNGV. CDR3 length: 18 residues. In DNA, the CDR3 is TGTGCCAGCAGCGTTTCCCTCAGCGGGAGGGATAGGACCTACGAGCAGTACTTC. Its translation is CASSVSLSGRDRTYEQYF.

The J gene is TRBJ1-1, the V gene TRBV27; D is uncertain. From germline, CDR1 is MNHEY and CDR2 SMNVEV (reference sequence). V lost 2 bases, J lost 1 base, and 14 bases lay in between. The length of the CDR3 is 16 residues. For the CDR3, the DNA is TGTGCCAGCAGTTTAAGGAGGGCCCCTTCGAACACTGAAGCTTTCTTT. Translated, it gives CASSLRRAPSNTEAFF.

The CDR3 DNA reads as TGTGCCAGCAGCTTGGCGGGGGGCATGACAGATACGCAGTATTTT. Its protein is CASSLAGGMTDTQYF. The chain employs TRBV5-4 and TRBJ2-3; possible D gene TRBD2, 7 bases. CDR3 size: 15 residues. The ends were cut back, 0 bases at V and 3 bases at J, with 11 bases in the middle. Looked up from germline, CDR1 is SGHNT and CDR2 is YYREEE (reference sequence).

The rearrangement uses TRBV9 and TRBJ2-2, with a tentative D call TRBD2 (6 bases). Trimming cost V 0 bases and J 2 bases, with 17 bases left between them. Germline V gene data show CDR1 as SGDLS and CDR2 as YYNGEE. This CDR3 region has 18 residues. The CDR3 sequence: CASSVVGSNPINTGELFF. For the CDR3, the DNA is TGTGCCAGCAGCGTAGTCGGGAGTAATCCCATTAACACCGGGGAGCTGTTTTTT.

The chain couples TRBV30 to TRBJ2-5; 7 bases line up with TRBD2. The CDR3 extends over 13 amino acids. Trimming removed 3 bases from V and 5 bases from J; junction bases left unmatched: 6. CDR1 and CDR2 from the germline V gene are GTSNPN and SVGIG (reference sequence). CDR3 coding DNA: TGTGCCTGGAGGCCTTCCGGGGGGGAGACCCAGTACTTC. Amino acid sequence: CAWRPSGGETQYF.

The V gene is TRBV7-8, the J gene TRBJ2-1, with 8 bases aligning to TRBD2. The germline gives CDR1 SGHVS, CDR2 FQNEAQ. CDR3 length equals 13 residues. V shed 0 bases, J shed 14 bases, and the junction held 6 bases outside the gene matches. CDR3 protein: CASSLAGGTRKFF. The CDR3 DNA reads TGTGCCAGCAGCTTAGCGGGAGGGACTAGAAAGTTCTTC.

The chain is built from TRBV7-3 and TRBJ1-2; 10 positions match TRBD1. The J segment lost 8 bases and the V segment lost 6 bases, leaving 6 bases of the junction unmatched. Germline assignment: CDR1 SGHTA and CDR2 FQGTGA. The CDR3 has 13 residues. Here the CDR3 reads CASRTGTGDGYTF. CDR3 nucleotides: TGTGCCAGCAGAACCGGGACAGGGGACGGCTACACCTTC.

V usage is TRBV7-9 and J usage is TRBJ2-1; 7 nucleotides match TRBD2. The length of the CDR3 is 17 residues. Germline V gene sequence: CDR1 SEHNR, CDR2 FQNEAQ (reference sequence). V was pared by 5 bases and J by 5 bases, with 15 bases of the junction left unmatched. CDR3 nucleotides: TGTGCCAGCAGCGTTGGGAGGGAAGTCCGGTTCCACAATGAGCAGTTCTTC. Residues: CASSVGREVRFHNEQFF.

CDR3 in DNA: TGTGCCAGCAGTACAGCCGGGACAGCCATCTACGAGCAGTACTTC. Translated: CASSTAGTAIYEQYF. The V call is TRBV27, the J call TRBJ2-7, with 7 positions matching TRBD1. J gave up 3 bases and V 5 bases, and 10 bases lay outside the gene matches. Germline V lookup: CDR1 MNHEY, CDR2 SMNVEV (reference sequence). The CDR3 has 15 residues.

The J gene is TRBJ2-4, the V gene TRBV4-3; D is uncertain. The V gene lost 0 bases and the J gene lost 2 bases, with 14 bases spanning the gap. This CDR3 contains 17 residues. From germline, CDR1 is LGHNA and CDR2 YSLEER. The CDR3: CASSQDLVRQPKNIQYF. DNA of the CDR3: TGCGCCAGCAGCCAAGATCTAGTAAGGCAACCCAAAAACATTCAGTACTTC.

The chain combines TRBV28 with TRBJ1-1; D gene uncertain. The germline gives CDR1 MDHEN, CDR2 SYDVKM. The CDR3 totals 14 residues. The V and J ends lost 2 bases and 4 bases respectively, with 11 bases between them. The CDR3 nucleotides read TGTGCCAGCAGTTTACCGGGTGGTTCCACTGAAGCTTTCTTT. Translating gives CASSLPGGSTEAFF.

This sequence joins TRBV7-6 and TRBJ2-2; TRBD2 aligns across 11 bases. V was pared by 2 bases and J by 3 bases, with 5 bases of the junction left unmatched. The CDR3 covers 17 residues. Germline CDR1 and CDR2: SGHVS and FNYEAQ. The CDR3 DNA reads as TGTGCCAGCAGCTTATTACTAGCGGGAGAAGACACCGGGGAGCTGTTTTTT. Encoded protein: CASSLLLAGEDTGELFF. The variable domain in full, completed from reference TRBV7-6 and TRBJ2-2, reads GAGVSQSPRYKVTKRGQDVALRCDPISGHVSLYWYRQALGQGPEFLTYFNYEAQQDKSGLPNDRFSAERPEGSISTLTIQRTEQRDSAMYRCASSLLLAGEDTGELFFGEGSRLTVL.

The J gene is TRBJ1-2, the V gene TRBV19; 9 bases align to TRBD1. The CDR3 has 15 amino acids. Germline V gene lookup returns CDR1 LNHDA and CDR2 SQIVND (reference sequence). The V and J ends lost 9 bases and 4 bases, in that order; junction bases with no gene match: 12. In DNA, the CDR3 is TGTGCCAGCGGGACAGGGAGCCCCCTAGGCTATGGCTACACCTTC. It encodes CASGTGSPLGYGYTF.

This chain links TRBV25-1 with TRBJ2-1; tentatively, D is TRBD2 (5 bases). Germline V gives CDR1 MGHDK, CDR2 SYGVNS. The CDR3 loop spans 16 amino acids. The germline V and J ends were trimmed by 2 bases and 7 bases, with 18 bases remaining between them. CDR3 region: CASSETPSPTVNEQFF. CDR3 nucleotides: TGTGCCAGCAGTGAAACCCCTAGCCCAACCGTGAATGAGCAGTTCTTC.

The chain couples TRBV5-1 to TRBJ2-1; no reliable D call. The germline V and J ends were trimmed by 1 base and 9 bases, with 14 bases remaining between them. The CDR3 is made up of 14 amino acids. Germline CDR1 reads SGHRS; CDR2 reads YFSETQ. Here the CDR3 reads CASSLFSSIPEQFF. In DNA form, the CDR3 reads TGCGCCAGCAGCTTGTTTAGCTCCATCCCTGAGCAGTTCTTC.

The V gene is TRBV9, the J gene TRBJ1-5; 8 bases are a match to TRBD1. The V segment lost 4 bases and the J segment 7 bases; nucleotides outside the gene matches: 7. Germline-derived CDR1 and CDR2 are SGDLS and YYNGEE. The CDR3 has 14 amino acids. Written as DNA, the CDR3 is TGTGCCAGCAGCTATCTAGGACAGGGACAGCCCCAGCATTTT. It codes for CASSYLGQGQPQHF.

The rearrangement joins TRBV13 to TRBJ1-1; no definite D call. The CDR3 is 13 amino acids. The V gene's germline CDR1 is PRHDT and CDR2 FYEKMQ (reference sequence). The germline V and J ends were trimmed by 5 bases and 4 bases, with 11 bases remaining between them. DNA for the CDR3: TGTGCCAGCAGCCGCGAGGATACCACTGAAGCTTTCTTT. It encodes CASSREDTTEAFF.

This chain uses TRBV6-1 with TRBJ1-1; tentative D call: TRBD1 (6 bases). This CDR3 has 13 residues. The V end lost 3 bases, the J end lost 10 bases, and 15 bases lay between the germline ends. The V gene's germline CDR1 is MNHNS and CDR2 SASEGT. The CDR3 loop is CASSDQGRGAAFF. DNA of the CDR3: TGTGCCAGCAGTGATCAGGGGCGGGGGGCAGCTTTCTTT.

This chain uses TRBV6-6 with TRBJ1-5; the match to TRBD1 covers 7 bases. This CDR3 has 15 amino acids. V lost 0 bases and J lost 6; bases outside the gene matches: 5. Germline values: CDR1 MNHNY, CDR2 SVGAGI (reference sequence). The CDR3 sequence is CASSYSGGGRQPQHF. The CDR3, as DNA: TGTGCCAGCAGTTACTCAGGAGGGGGCCGTCAGCCCCAGCATTTT.

This clone was recorded once. The chain is built from TRBV6-5 and TRBJ1-2; 9 nucleotides align to TRBD1. Germline values: CDR1 MNHEY, CDR2 SVGAGI. The V and J ends lost 6 bases and 5 bases, in that order; junction bases with no gene match: 10. The CDR3 has 15 amino acids. The CDR3 nucleotides read TGTGCCAGCAGCCACAGGACAGGGGTGGGGTATGGCTACACCTTC. This gives the protein CASSHRTGVGYGYTF.

The CDR3 protein is CASSLQQGSGEQYF. The CDR3 nucleotides read TGCGCCAGCAGCTTACAACAGGGGTCGGGAGAGCAGTACTTC. V usage is TRBV5-1 and J usage is TRBJ2-7; TRBD1 matches at 7 bases. The CDR3 is 14 residues long. CDR1 SGHRS and CDR2 YFSETQ come from the germline V gene. V shed 2 bases and J 7 bases; nucleotides not matched to a gene: 9. Complete variable domain (other parts from reference TRBV5-1 and TRBJ2-7): KAGVTQTPRYLIKTRGQQVTLSCSPISGHRSVSWYQQTPGQGLQFLFEYFSETQRNKGNFPGRFSGRQFSNSRSEMNVSTLELGDSALYLCASSLQQGSGEQYFGPGTRLTVT.

The chain recombines TRBV28 with TRBJ1-2; 11 nucleotides line up with TRBD1. Germline V gives CDR1 MDHEN, CDR2 SYDVKM. Losses at the gene ends were 7 bases for V and 4 bases for J; bases not matched to a gene: 2. This CDR3 spans 13 amino acids. The CDR3 spells CASTGTGGYGYTF. In DNA, the CDR3 is TGTGCCAGCACCGGGACAGGGGGCTATGGCTACACCTTC.

V is TRBV2 and J is TRBJ2-5; 8 bases match TRBD1. This CDR3 region has 14 residues. Losses at the gene ends were 7 bases for V and 5 bases for J; bases not matched to a gene: 9. Germline V lookup: CDR1 SNHLY, CDR2 FYNNEI. This chain's CDR3 is CASTLGQGGETQYF. As DNA, the CDR3 is TGTGCCAGCACTTTAGGACAGGGTGGCGAGACCCAGTACTTC. Full variable domain (rest looked up from reference TRBV2 and TRBJ2-5): EPEVTQTPSHQVTQMGQEVILRCVPISNHLYFYWYRQILGQKVEFLVSFYNNEISEKSEIFDDQFSVERPDGSNFTLKIRSTKLEDSAMYFCASTLGQGGETQYFGPGTRLLVL.

The chain carries TRBV25-1 and TRBJ1-4; D not resolved. Trimming took off 6 bases at V and 10 bases at J, with 12 bases between the two ends. Germline lookup yields CDR1 MGHDK and CDR2 SYGVNS. This CDR3 is built from 12 residues. CDR3 region: CASRGNEGKLFF. The CDR3 DNA follows: TGTGCCAGCAGAGGGAACGAGGGAAAACTGTTTTTT.

This clone showed up just a few times. CDR3 protein: CASSSYSEGVEDGYTF. DNA of the CDR3: TGTGCCAGCAGTTCCTACTCGGAAGGGGTTGAGGACGGCTACACCTTC. The chain joins TRBV7-9 to TRBJ1-2; tentatively, D is TRBD1 (5 bases). CDR3 length: 16 residues. Germline CDR1 and CDR2: SEHNR and FQNEAQ (reference sequence). The V and J ends lost 6 bases and 8 bases respectively, with 25 bases between them.